This T cell receptor beta chain was sequenced for a study of cytomegalovirus exposure and HLA in healthy donors. PCR was performed using 60 Vbeta and 13 Jbeta primers. As processed by the authors: Later analysis identified 65 million to 80 million unique TCR beta chains, about 10 million shared. This table comes from immunoSEQ multiplex PCR, and its TCRdb copy is limited to in-frame clones, with some not included. The V and J calls and the clone size are those of that table, but D and trimming were determined from the DNA. The sample carries tens of thousands of clones, around 85% recorded once. In the case of this clone: Antigen specificity is unknown. The same CDR3 can be traced to other DNA sequences in this sample.

Study results and caveats: For TCR beta chains, V- and J-gene trimming was later linked to a missense DCLRE1C variant. The investigators catalogued 150 or so TCR beta chains as cytomegalovirus-associated.

The CDR3 totals 13 residues. From germline, CDR1 is MDHEN and CDR2 SYDVKM. Losses at the gene ends were 6 bases for V and 5 bases for J; bases not matched to a gene: 4. V gene TRBV28 combines with J gene TRBJ1-2, with 9 bases identical to TRBD1. This receptor was taken from a girl aged 2 to 9 in good health and CMV-seropositive. The specimen was PBMCs. The chain's CDR3 is CASSLGQGYGYTF. Here the CDR3 DNA reads TGTGCCAGCAGCCTAGGACAGGGGTATGGCTACACCTTC.